These T cell receptor beta chains were read from a single sample in a study of post-analysis software for immune sequencing data. TCRdb re-derived calls from the PCR reads in MiXCR, one entry per CDR3 protein. Among hundreds of thousands of distinct CDR3 sequences listed, roughly 30% were seen once. Sequenced input: blood. These receptors all stem from a girl between 5 and 17 years old with multiple sclerosis. Each CDR3 is given without its conserved first and last residue. D genes are given only for firm matches.

CDR3 length | D gene | J gene | V gene | CDR3 protein
11 | TRBD1 | TRBJ1-1 | TRBV7-9 | ASSLAGGGEAF
9 | NA | TRBJ1-4 | TRBV20-1 | SARDPAKLF
14 | TRBD2 | TRBJ2-3 | TRBV7-2 | ASSLVGLAGGNTQY
11 | TRBD1 | TRBJ2-1 | TRBV5-1 | ASSWTGGETQF
12 | NA | TRBJ2-3 | TRBV12-3/TRBV12-4 | ASISGTITDAQY
11 | NA | NA | TRBV18 | ASSPYPGETQY
13 | TRBD2 | TRBJ2-7 | TRBV27 | ASSLGPPGGREQY
12 | NA | TRBJ2-2 | TRBV29-1 | SVESQSTTGELF
10 | NA | TRBJ2-3 | TRBV7-9 | ASSEGGDTQY
14 | NA | TRBJ2-1 | TRBV7-8 | ASSLEIGMVYNEQF
14 | NA | TRBJ2-3 | TRBV20-1 | SASQLGALRTDTQY
13 | TRBD1 | TRBJ1-2 | TRBV4-2 | ASSPTGGEDYGYT
11 | TRBD2 | TRBJ2-3 | TRBV9 | ARTSGVGGTQY
9 | NA | TRBJ1-1 | TRBV5-4 | ATGGGTEAF
13 | NA | TRBJ2-3 | TRBV29-1 | SVEAGGAITDTQY
13 | TRBD1 | TRBJ1-2 | TRBV5-1 | ASSLEGTGHYGYT
13 | TRBD1 | TRBJ1-2 | TRBV4-2 | ASSQDLDRNYGYT
12 | NA | TRBJ2-1 | TRBV7-8 | ASRTSRPHNEQF
12 | NA | TRBJ2-7 | TRBV12-3/TRBV12-4 | ASARGSYSYEQY
12 | TRBD1 | TRBJ2-1 | TRBV7-2 | ASSLAQGQGGQF
14 | TRBD1 | TRBJ2-4 | TRBV29-1 | SVEGATGKAKNIQY
12 | NA | TRBJ2-7 | TRBV7-2 | ASSLWTIPYEQY
9 | NA | TRBJ1-2 | TRBV28 | ASSRSGGYT
12 | NA | TRBJ2-5 | TRBV10-1 | ASSESGGRETQY
15 | TRBD2 | TRBJ2-2 | TRBV6-1 | ASRTLSGRAHTGELF
18 | TRBD1 | TRBJ2-3 | TRBV5-1 | ASSLVPPWTGNTYTDTQY
11 | NA | TRBJ2-4 | TRBV20-1 | SAREVGLNIQY
13 | NA | TRBJ2-7 | TRBV20-1 | SARATYSDSYEQY